Below, one T cell receptor beta chain is given with its context. Its antigen is unidentified. The V end was cut by 2 bases, the J end by 2 bases, with 10 bases between. This CDR3 region has 14 residues. The germline CDR1 and CDR2 sequences are SGHKS and YYEKEE (reference sequence). This sample was included in a study of T cell responses to AZD1222 COVID-19 vaccine. Study-level findings and limits: The study found Spike-specific TCR breadth and depth rose after two AZD1222 doses. Most donors were white British, females outnumbered males, and clonal diversity was possibly underestimated. Seropositive AZD1222 recipients at baseline numbered only five or six.

TCRdb's copy holds only in-frame clones and misses some; the assay was immunoSEQ multiplex PCR. The table lists around 150,000 clones, roughly 90% of them singletons. The chain carries TRBV5-5 and TRBJ1-1; a weak D match, TRBD1 (5 bases). The material was peripheral blood, obtained 28 days after the second AZD1222 dose. This clonotype was sampled from an adult who received the AZD1222 COVID-19 vaccine. In DNA, the CDR3 is TGTGCCAGCAGCTTTACGCAGGGTAACACTGAAGCTTTCTTT. Protein product: CASSFTQGNTEAFF.